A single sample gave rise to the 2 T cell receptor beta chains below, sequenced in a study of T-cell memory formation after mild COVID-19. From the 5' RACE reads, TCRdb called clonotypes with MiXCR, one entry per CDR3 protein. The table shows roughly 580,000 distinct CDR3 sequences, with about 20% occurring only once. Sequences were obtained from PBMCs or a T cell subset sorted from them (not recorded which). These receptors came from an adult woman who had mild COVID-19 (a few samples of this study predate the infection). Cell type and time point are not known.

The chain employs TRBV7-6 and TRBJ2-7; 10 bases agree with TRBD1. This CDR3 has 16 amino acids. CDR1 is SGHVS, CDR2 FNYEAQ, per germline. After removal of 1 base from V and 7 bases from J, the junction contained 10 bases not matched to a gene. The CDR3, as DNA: TGTGCCAGCAGCTTAGGGCCGGGACAGGGGTCGGAGGAGCAGTACTTC. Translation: CASSLGPGQGSEEQYF.

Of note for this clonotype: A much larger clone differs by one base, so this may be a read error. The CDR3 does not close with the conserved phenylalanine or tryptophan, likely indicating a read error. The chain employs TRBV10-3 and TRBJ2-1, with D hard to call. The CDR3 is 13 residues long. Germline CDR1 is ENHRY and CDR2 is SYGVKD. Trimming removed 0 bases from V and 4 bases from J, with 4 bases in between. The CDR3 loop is CAISESGYNEQFL. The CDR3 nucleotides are TGTGCCATCAGTGAGTCCGGTTACAATGAGCAGTTCTTA.